These T cell receptor beta chains were read from a single sample in a study of blood T cell repertoires in COVID-19. Profiled with immunoSEQ multiplex PCR; TCRdb holds only in-frame clones, not every one. The table lists hundreds of thousands of clones, 75% to 85% of them singletons. Sequenced input: peripheral blood. The receptors come from a man aged 50 or older with active or convalescent COVID-19. The CDR3 runs from the conserved cysteine through the conserved F or W. Each record gives: J gene, D gene, clone size, V gene, CDR3 DNA, CDR3 protein. The D gene is left open where the match is weak. Size values are once, few and many counts, or a class for expanded clones, and some rows have none.

j_call: TRBJ2-7
d_call: .
clone_size: .
v_call: TRBV2
cdr3_nt: TGTGCCAGCACTGACCAGATCTACGAGCAGTACTTC
cdr3_aa: CASTDQIYEQYF

j_call: TRBJ1-2
d_call: .
clone_size: few
v_call: TRBV27
cdr3_nt: TGTGCCAGCAGTTTCCGGGGTTACCATGGCTACACCTTC
cdr3_aa: CASSFRGYHGYTF

j_call: TRBJ2-7
d_call: .
clone_size: .
v_call: TRBV28
cdr3_nt: TGTGCCAGCAGTTTATTTGGCCCCTACGAGCAGTACTTC
cdr3_aa: CASSLFGPYEQYF

j_call: TRBJ2-3
d_call: TRBD2
clone_size: .
v_call: TRBV2
cdr3_nt: TGTGCCAGCAGTGAGACTAGCGGGAGGGATACGCAGTATTTT
cdr3_aa: CASSETSGRDTQYF

j_call: TRBJ2-7
d_call: TRBD2
clone_size: .
v_call: TRBV23-1
cdr3_nt: TGCGCCAGCAGTCAATCCGGGACTAGCGGGGTCGGCTCCAGCCCCTACGAGCAGTACTTC
cdr3_aa: CASSQSGTSGVGSSPYEQYF

j_call: TRBJ2-3
d_call: TRBD2
clone_size: .
v_call: TRBV3-1/TRBV3-2
cdr3_nt: TGTGCCAGCAGGACTAGCGGATCAGATACGCAGTATTTT
cdr3_aa: CASRTSGSDTQYF

j_call: TRBJ2-4
d_call: .
clone_size: .
v_call: TRBV19
cdr3_nt: TGTGCCAGTAGTATAAGTCAGTACAAAAACATTCAGTACTTC
cdr3_aa: CASSISQYKNIQYF

j_call: TRBJ1-5
d_call: TRBD1
clone_size: .
v_call: TRBV25-1
cdr3_nt: TGTGCCAGCAGTCAGACAGGGTCCAATCAGCCCCAGCATTTT
cdr3_aa: CASSQTGSNQPQHF

j_call: TRBJ1-5
d_call: .
clone_size: .
v_call: TRBV15
cdr3_nt: TGTGCCACCAGCAGAGATGGGGGGGCGATGGGTCAGCCCCAGCATTTT
cdr3_aa: CATSRDGGAMGQPQHF

j_call: TRBJ2-5
d_call: .
clone_size: .
v_call: TRBV7-9
cdr3_nt: TGTGCCAGCACTAGAAGGGGGTTTCAAGAGACCCAGTACTTC
cdr3_aa: CASTRRGFQETQYF

j_call: TRBJ1-2
d_call: TRBD1
clone_size: .
v_call: TRBV5-6
cdr3_nt: TGTGCCAGCAGCACGCGACAGGGGGATGGCTACACCTTC
cdr3_aa: CASSTRQGDGYTF

j_call: TRBJ1-4
d_call: .
clone_size: .
v_call: TRBV5-1
cdr3_nt: TGCGCCAGCAGCTTGGCCGGGACTAATGAAAAACTGTTTTTT
cdr3_aa: CASSLAGTNEKLFF

j_call: TRBJ1-6
d_call: .
clone_size: .
v_call: TRBV3-1/TRBV3-2
cdr3_nt: TGTGCCAGCAGCTCTGGTGGGAGGAATTCACCCCTCCACTTT
cdr3_aa: CASSSGGRNSPLHF

j_call: TRBJ2-7
d_call: TRBD1
clone_size: once
v_call: TRBV29-1
cdr3_nt: TGCAGCGTTGAGGGGACAGGGGCCTACGAGCAGTACTTC
cdr3_aa: CSVEGTGAYEQYF

j_call: TRBJ1-1
d_call: TRBD1
clone_size: .
v_call: TRBV9
cdr3_nt: TGTGCCAGCAGCGTAGCCCCGACAGGGACGGCCACTGAAGCTTTCTTT
cdr3_aa: CASSVAPTGTATEAFF

j_call: TRBJ1-2
d_call: .
clone_size: .
v_call: TRBV30
cdr3_nt: TGTGCCTGGAGTGAGGCCGGGTCCAGCGGGGACTATGACTACACCTTC
cdr3_aa: CAWSEAGSSGDYDYTF

j_call: TRBJ1-4
d_call: .
clone_size: .
v_call: TRBV5-1
cdr3_nt: TGCGCCAGCAATTTAGAGCCTAATGAAAAACTGTTTTTT
cdr3_aa: CASNLEPNEKLFF

j_call: TRBJ2-6
d_call: TRBD2
clone_size: .
v_call: TRBV4-3
cdr3_nt: TGCGCCAGCAGCCAAGATCTTGCCGCGGGACTAGTCGGAGCTGGGGCCAACGTCCTGACTTTC
cdr3_aa: CASSQDLAAGLVGAGANVLTF

j_call: TRBJ2-5
d_call: TRBD2
clone_size: .
v_call: TRBV5-4
cdr3_nt: TGTGCCAGCAGCCGCGGGACTAGCGGGAGGCTCGACCAAGAGACCCAGTACTTC
cdr3_aa: CASSRGTSGRLDQETQYF

j_call: TRBJ2-7
d_call: TRBD2
clone_size: .
v_call: TRBV7-2
cdr3_nt: TGTGCCAGCAGCTCAGTGGCGGGAGGGAGCTACGAGCAGTACTTC
cdr3_aa: CASSSVAGGSYEQYF

j_call: TRBJ2-5
d_call: TRBD1
clone_size: .
v_call: TRBV4-1
cdr3_nt: TGCGCCAGCGGAGAGACAGGGGGGGGTTGGGAGACCCAGTACTTC
cdr3_aa: CASGETGGGWETQYF

j_call: TRBJ2-7
d_call: .
clone_size: .
v_call: TRBV15
cdr3_nt: TGTGCCACCAGCAGAGATAACAGGAACTACGAGCAGTACTTC
cdr3_aa: CATSRDNRNYEQYF

j_call: TRBJ2-1
d_call: TRBD2
clone_size: .
v_call: TRBV6-1
cdr3_nt: TGTGCCAGCAGTGAATGGGCTCTAGCGGGCGCCTACAATGAGCAGTTCTTC
cdr3_aa: CASSEWALAGAYNEQFF

j_call: TRBJ2-2
d_call: TRBD1
clone_size: .
v_call: TRBV11-3
cdr3_nt: TGTGCCAGCAGCAAGGGGGCCGTCGGGGAGCTGTTTTTT
cdr3_aa: CASSKGAVGELFF

j_call: TRBJ2-5
d_call: .
clone_size: .
v_call: TRBV28
cdr3_nt: TGTGCCAGCAATTCACCGGGGGGACATGGGCAAGAGACCCAGTACTTC
cdr3_aa: CASNSPGGHGQETQYF

j_call: TRBJ2-2
d_call: TRBD2
clone_size: .
v_call: TRBV5-4
cdr3_nt: TGTGCCAGCAGCCCTGGACTAGCTAACACCGGGGAGCTGTTTTTT
cdr3_aa: CASSPGLANTGELFF

j_call: TRBJ1-6
d_call: .
clone_size: .
v_call: TRBV7-2
cdr3_nt: TGTGCCAGCAGCTTAAATAGTAGAAATTCACCCCTCCACTTT
cdr3_aa: CASSLNSRNSPLHF

j_call: TRBJ1-1
d_call: TRBD1
clone_size: .
v_call: TRBV6-6
cdr3_nt: TGTGCCTCTCTCCGGAGGACAGGAGGTACTGAAGCTTTCTTT
cdr3_aa: CASLRRTGGTEAFF

j_call: TRBJ2-7
d_call: TRBD2
clone_size: .
v_call: TRBV2
cdr3_nt: TGTGCCAGCATCTCCGGGAGGAACCCTGGCGAGCAGTACTTC
cdr3_aa: CASISGRNPGEQYF

j_call: TRBJ2-1
d_call: .
clone_size: .
v_call: TRBV27
cdr3_nt: TGTGCCACCCCATACAATGAGCAGTTCTTC
cdr3_aa: CATPYNEQFF

j_call: TRBJ1-1
d_call: TRBD1
clone_size: .
v_call: TRBV29-1
cdr3_nt: TGCAGCGCCGGACAGGGAACAGGTACTGAAGCTTTCTTT
cdr3_aa: CSAGQGTGTEAFF

j_call: TRBJ2-3
d_call: TRBD1
clone_size: .
v_call: TRBV6-5
cdr3_nt: TGTGCCAGCAGTTACACAGGGGTCTTGGGGGATACGCAGTATTTT
cdr3_aa: CASSYTGVLGDTQYF

j_call: TRBJ2-7
d_call: TRBD2
clone_size: .
v_call: TRBV7-9
cdr3_nt: TGTGCCAGCAGCCCCCGGACTAGCCGGAGCTCCTACGAGCAGTACTTC
cdr3_aa: CASSPRTSRSSYEQYF

j_call: TRBJ1-1
d_call: TRBD1
clone_size: .
v_call: TRBV7-9
cdr3_nt: TGTGCCAGCAGCTTAGCGGACAGGGCGAAGGCGAACACTGAAGCTTTCTTT
cdr3_aa: CASSLADRAKANTEAFF

j_call: TRBJ2-7
d_call: TRBD2
clone_size: .
v_call: TRBV28
cdr3_nt: TGTGCCAGCAGTGCCTCTAGCGGGAGTGCCTACGAGCAGTACTTC
cdr3_aa: CASSASSGSAYEQYF

j_call: TRBJ2-1
d_call: .
clone_size: .
v_call: TRBV29-1
cdr3_nt: TGCAGCGTTGAAGAGGGGCGCAATGAGCAGTTCTTC
cdr3_aa: CSVEEGRNEQFF

j_call: TRBJ1-4
d_call: .
clone_size: .
v_call: TRBV5-1
cdr3_nt: TGCGCCAGCAGCACGGGACACGGAGATAATGAAAAACTGTTTTTT
cdr3_aa: CASSTGHGDNEKLFF

j_call: TRBJ2-3
d_call: TRBD2
clone_size: .
v_call: TRBV6-2/TRBV6-3
cdr3_nt: TGTGCCAGCAGTTCGACTAGCGGGAGAACGCAGTATTTT
cdr3_aa: CASSSTSGRTQYF

j_call: TRBJ2-2
d_call: TRBD2
clone_size: .
v_call: TRBV4-1
cdr3_nt: TGCGCCAGCAGCCCCGGGACTAGCCTTACCGGGGAGCTGTTTTTT
cdr3_aa: CASSPGTSLTGELFF

j_call: TRBJ2-3
d_call: TRBD2
clone_size: .
v_call: TRBV6-5
cdr3_nt: TGTGCCAGCAGGCCGGGACTAGCGGGGGGAGATACGCAGTATTTT
cdr3_aa: CASRPGLAGGDTQYF

j_call: TRBJ2-2
d_call: TRBD2
clone_size: .
v_call: TRBV6-5
cdr3_nt: TGTGCCAGCTTACCCCTAGCGGGAGAAACCGGGGAGCTGTTTTTT
cdr3_aa: CASLPLAGETGELFF

j_call: TRBJ1-2
d_call: TRBD1
clone_size: .
v_call: TRBV5-6
cdr3_nt: TGTGCCAGCAGCCACAAGACAGGGGGCGCGCCGGGTGGCTACACCTTC
cdr3_aa: CASSHKTGGAPGGYTF

j_call: TRBJ1-1
d_call: .
clone_size: .
v_call: TRBV27
cdr3_nt: TGTGCCAGCAGTTTATCCGGGGTCACTGAAGCTTTCTTT
cdr3_aa: CASSLSGVTEAFF

j_call: TRBJ2-3
d_call: TRBD1
clone_size: .
v_call: TRBV11-3
cdr3_nt: TGTGCCAGCAGCGTAAACAGGGGAGATACGCAGTATTTT
cdr3_aa: CASSVNRGDTQYF

j_call: TRBJ1-1
d_call: .
clone_size: .
v_call: TRBV6-6
cdr3_nt: TGTGCCAGCAGTTACTCGACAGAGAACACTGAAGCTTTCTTT
cdr3_aa: CASSYSTENTEAFF

j_call: TRBJ1-5
d_call: .
clone_size: .
v_call: TRBV5-8
cdr3_nt: TGTGCCAGCAGCTTCCGAGGAGGTGGTCAGCCCCAGCATTTT
cdr3_aa: CASSFRGGGQPQHF

j_call: TRBJ1-1
d_call: .
clone_size: .
v_call: TRBV6-1
cdr3_nt: TGTGCCAGCAGTCTTGGACAGAACACTGAAGCTTTCTTT
cdr3_aa: CASSLGQNTEAFF

j_call: TRBJ1-2
d_call: TRBD1
clone_size: few
v_call: TRBV28
cdr3_nt: TGTGCCAGCAGTTCGGTCCCTAGGACAGGCCTATTCTATGGCTACACCTTC
cdr3_aa: CASSSVPRTGLFYGYTF

j_call: TRBJ1-6
d_call: .
clone_size: once
v_call: TRBV28
cdr3_nt: TGTGCCAGCAGTCTCCTCGACAGTAATTCACCCCTCCACTTT
cdr3_aa: CASSLLDSNSPLHF

j_call: TRBJ2-2
d_call: .
clone_size: .
v_call: TRBV30
cdr3_nt: TGTGCCTGGAGGGGCGGGACCGGGGAGCTGTTTTTT
cdr3_aa: CAWRGGTGELFF

j_call: TRBJ1-5
d_call: .
clone_size: once
v_call: TRBV7-8
cdr3_nt: TGTGCCAGCAGCTTAGACTCGAATCAGCCCCAGCATTTT
cdr3_aa: CASSLDSNQPQHF

j_call: TRBJ2-5
d_call: TRBD2
clone_size: .
v_call: TRBV4-2
cdr3_nt: TGTGCCAGCAGCCAACTTGGACTAGCGGCCACAGAAGGGGTAGAGACCCAGTACTTC
cdr3_aa: CASSQLGLAATEGVETQYF

j_call: TRBJ2-3
d_call: TRBD2
clone_size: once
v_call: TRBV4-3
cdr3_nt: TGCGCCAGCAGCCAACTCAGCGGGGGCACAGATACGCAGTATTTT
cdr3_aa: CASSQLSGGTDTQYF

j_call: TRBJ1-1
d_call: .
clone_size: once
v_call: TRBV11-2
cdr3_nt: TGTGCCAGCAGCTTAGATACGGTGAACACTGAAGCTTTCTTT
cdr3_aa: CASSLDTVNTEAFF

j_call: TRBJ2-7
d_call: TRBD1
clone_size: .
v_call: TRBV6-2/TRBV6-3
cdr3_nt: TGTGCCAGCAGTTACAACAGGGGGCATCCCTACGAGCAGTACTTC
cdr3_aa: CASSYNRGHPYEQYF

j_call: TRBJ2-1
d_call: TRBD2
clone_size: .
v_call: TRBV19
cdr3_nt: TGTGCCAGTAGCAGACTCGAACTAGCGGACGATGAGCAGTTCTTC
cdr3_aa: CASSRLELADDEQFF

j_call: TRBJ1-2
d_call: TRBD1
clone_size: few
v_call: TRBV5-1
cdr3_nt: TGCGCCAGCAGCCCGCAGGGACAGCCGAACTATGGCTACACCTTC
cdr3_aa: CASSPQGQPNYGYTF

j_call: TRBJ2-2
d_call: TRBD1
clone_size: .
v_call: TRBV27
cdr3_nt: TGTGCCAGCAGTAAGACAGGGGTTAGAACCGGGGAGCTGTTTTTT
cdr3_aa: CASSKTGVRTGELFF

j_call: TRBJ2-7
d_call: .
clone_size: .
v_call: TRBV2
cdr3_nt: TGTGCCAGCAGCGTCTTGGGGGCCCCCTCCTACGAGCAGTACTTC
cdr3_aa: CASSVLGAPSYEQYF